This is a list of T cell receptor beta chains from one sample in a study of cytomegalovirus exposure and HLA in healthy donors. The assay was immunoSEQ multiplex PCR, and TCRdb's table has in-frame clones only and misses some. The sample carries fewer than 80,000 clones, approximately 80% recorded once. The sample consisted of PBMCs. These receptor sequences come from a man aged 18 to 29 in good health and CMV-seronegative. CDR3s include the opening cysteine and the closing phenylalanine or tryptophan. A D gene is named only where the DNA matches it firmly. Clone size, where shown, is once, few, many, or a class for clones that have expanded.

abundance	v_gene	j_gene	d_gene	CDR3aa	CDR3nt
few	TRBV27	TRBJ1-5	TRBD1	CASSPWTGADQPQHF	TGTGCCAGCAGTCCGTGGACAGGGGCTGATCAGCCCCAGCATTTT
-	TRBV25-1	TRBJ2-3	TRBD2	CASKVAGGRNTQYF	TGTGCCAGCAAGGTAGCGGGGGGGCGAAATACGCAGTATTTT
-	TRBV2	TRBJ1-1	-	CASRGLPNTEAFF	TGTGCCAGCAGGGGACTCCCGAACACTGAAGCTTTCTTT
-	TRBV4-2	TRBJ1-5	-	CASSQDWGEEPQHF	TGTGCCAGCAGCCAAGATTGGGGAGAGGAGCCCCAGCATTTT
-	TRBV28	TRBJ1-3	-	CASSPGSSSSGNTIYF	TGTGCCAGCAGTCCGGGATCTTCCTCCTCTGGAAACACCATATATTTT
-	TRBV7-3	TRBJ2-5	TRBD2	CASSPSGPGETQYF	TGTGCCAGCAGCCCTAGCGGGCCGGGGGAGACCCAGTACTTC
few	TRBV10-3	TRBJ2-7	TRBD1	CAIGDRAYEQYF	TGTGCCATTGGGGACAGAGCCTACGAGCAGTACTTC
-	TRBV6-5	TRBJ2-5	TRBD1	CASSYGQGASETQYF	TGTGCCAGCAGTTACGGACAGGGGGCCTCAGAGACCCAGTACTTC
-	TRBV28	TRBJ1-5	-	CASSLYQTRQPQHF	TGTGCCAGCAGTTTATACCAGACCAGGCAGCCCCAGCATTTT
-	TRBV7-2	TRBJ2-1	-	CASSRQMGTSYNEQFF	TGTGCCAGCAGCCGTCAAATGGGGACATCCTACAATGAGCAGTTCTTC
-	TRBV15	TRBJ2-7	-	CATSSPSRGAYNEQYF	TGTGCCACCAGTTCTCCATCCAGGGGAGCCTATAACGAGCAGTACTTC
few	TRBV19	TRBJ2-3	TRBD1	CASSIDRGRGDTQYF	TGTGCCAGTAGTATAGACAGGGGGCGAGGGGATACGCAGTATTTT
-	TRBV19	TRBJ2-3	-	CASSMDGTSTDTQYF	TGTGCCAGTAGTATGGACGGGACTAGCACAGATACGCAGTATTTT
-	TRBV10-3	TRBJ1-5	-	CAISESTGNQPQHF	TGTGCCATCAGTGAGTCGACAGGCAATCAGCCCCAGCATTTT
few	TRBV15	TRBJ1-5	TRBD1	CATSTDRGLGQPQHF	TGTGCCACCAGCACAGACAGGGGCTTGGGGCAGCCCCAGCATTTT
-	TRBV27	TRBJ2-1	TRBD2	CASSLRIGLAGLSYNEQFF	TGTGCCAGCAGTTTACGGATAGGGCTAGCGGGGCTCTCCTACAATGAGCAGTTCTTC
-	TRBV29-1	TRBJ1-1	-	CSVLSGGEYTEAFF	TGCAGCGTTCTGAGTGGGGGCGAATACACTGAAGCTTTCTTT
-	TRBV28	TRBJ2-7	-	CASSPSRRRPYEQYF	TGTGCCAGCAGTCCCTCCCGCCGGAGACCCTACGAGCAGTACTTC
-	TRBV6-6	TRBJ2-2	-	CASSYSQLNEELFF	TGTGCCAGCAGTTACTCACAACTAAATGAGGAGCTGTTTTTT
-	TRBV6-1	TRBJ2-5	TRBD2	CASSEAPGGKTQYF	TGTGCCAGCAGTGAAGCGCCCGGGGGGAAGACCCAGTACTTC
-	TRBV9	TRBJ2-3	TRBD2	CASSVGPSGESTDTQYF	TGTGCCAGCAGCGTAGGACCCAGCGGGGAAAGCACAGATACGCAGTATTTT
-	TRBV9	TRBJ2-7	-	CASSGHRDNSYEQYF	TGTGCCAGCAGCGGCCACCGGGACAACTCCTACGAGCAGTACTTC
-	TRBV29-1	TRBJ1-2	-	CSVEDRRQDGYTF	TGCAGCGTTGAAGATCGTCGACAGGATGGCTACACCTTC
-	TRBV5-4	TRBJ2-7	TRBD2	CASSLAGTSGYEQYF	TGTGCCAGCAGCTTGGCCGGGACTAGCGGCTACGAGCAGTACTTC
-	TRBV14	TRBJ2-7	-	CASSQDLYEQYF	TGTGCCAGCAGCCAAGATCTCTACGAGCAGTACTTC
few	TRBV30	TRBJ1-4	-	CAWSVSREGWKLFF	TGTGCCTGGAGTGTATCCAGGGAGGGATGGAAACTGTTTTTT
-	TRBV9	TRBJ1-6	TRBD1	CASSVQGAGSPLHF	TGTGCCAGCAGCGTTCAGGGGGCTGGTTCACCCCTCCACTTT
-	TRBV6-1	TRBJ1-3	-	CASSDGGSGNTIYF	TGTGCCAGCAGTGACGGGGGCTCTGGAAACACCATATATTTT
-	TRBV11-3	TRBJ1-6	-	CASSLVEGEGNNSPPHF	TGTGCCAGCAGCTTAGTGGAGGGGGAGGGAAATAATTCACCCCCCCACTTT
-	TRBV25-1	TRBJ1-1	-	CASSNEQHTSTEAFF	TGTGCCAGCAGTAACGAACAGCACACTAGCACTGAAGCTTTCTTT
-	TRBV7-9	TRBJ2-7	TRBD1	CASSSLRDRFYEQYF	TGTGCCAGCAGCTCCCTCCGGGACAGGTTCTACGAGCAGTACTTC
-	TRBV28	TRBJ1-1	TRBD1	CASSQDRANTEAFF	TGTGCCAGCAGTCAGGACAGGGCAAACACTGAAGCTTTCTTT
-	TRBV6-6	TRBJ2-3	-	CASTRGGALTDTQYF	TGTGCCAGCACCAGGGGAGGGGCCCTCACAGATACGCAGTATTTT
-	TRBV18	TRBJ2-2	TRBD1	CASSPGTAPNTGELFF	TGTGCCAGCTCACCGGGGACAGCCCCGAACACCGGGGAGCTGTTTTTT
-	TRBV4-1	TRBJ2-3	TRBD1	CASSQIRDRYTDTQYF	TGCGCCAGCAGCCAGATCCGGGACAGATACACAGATACGCAGTATTTT
-	TRBV18	TRBJ1-6	-	CASSPSGGSANSPLHF	TGTGCCAGCTCCCCGTCGGGCGGGAGCGCCAATTCACCCCTCCACTTT
-	TRBV7-9	TRBJ2-2	-	CASSRQTPNTGELFF	TGTGCCAGCAGCCGACAGACACCGAACACCGGGGAGCTGTTTTTT
-	TRBV9	TRBJ2-3	-	CASSVDGGAQSDTQYF	TGTGCCAGCAGCGTAGATGGGGGGGCGCAATCGGATACGCAGTATTTT
-	TRBV6-5	TRBJ1-2	TRBD1	CASSYSSRGQEGYTF	TGTGCCAGCAGTTACTCGTCCAGGGGGCAAGAAGGCTACACCTTC
few	TRBV27	TRBJ2-7	-	CASSFGQGSYEQYF	TGTGCCAGCAGTTTTGGTCAGGGCTCCTACGAGCAGTACTTC
once	TRBV7-3	TRBJ2-1	TRBD2	CASTPNTSGGSYNEQFF	TGTGCCAGCACCCCTAACACTAGCGGGGGGTCCTACAATGAGCAGTTCTTC
-	TRBV19	TRBJ2-3	TRBD1	CASSMGTGTSSTDTQYF	TGTGCCAGTAGTATGGGGACAGGGACCTCTAGCACAGATACGCAGTATTTT
-	TRBV5-4	TRBJ1-1	-	CASSRWIQGSTEAFF	TGTGCCAGCAGCCGCTGGATACAGGGAAGCACTGAAGCTTTCTTT